This passage covers 17 T cell receptor beta chains from one sample sequenced in a study of blood T cells in healthy people across ages. It was with a sample-barcoded 5' primer and a J-beta primer mix that a second PCR of roughly 7 to 11 cycles was run. TCRdb re-called the 5' RACE reads with MiXCR, one entry per CDR3 protein. This sample has around 1,800,000 distinct CDR3 sequences; more than 35% occur once, and the top ten carry 23%. Sequenced input: blood. The origin of the receptors is a human donor in good health.

This clonotype was detected many times. J is TRBJ2-5 and V is TRBV12-3 or TRBV12-4; 15 bases map to TRBD2. The CDR3 sequence is 15 residues long. The junction had 3 bases not matched to a gene; V was cut back by 6 bases and J by 4 bases. CDR3 protein: CASSPGLAGGETQYF. In DNA, the CDR3 is TGTGCCAGCAGCCCGGGACTAGCGGGGGGAGAGACCCAGTACTTC.

In its sample, this clonotype was seen a few times. This CDR3 reads CASSVGPSGDYEQYF. CDR3 sequence (DNA): TGTGCCAGCAGCGTAGGTCCTAGCGGGGACTACGAGCAGTACTTC. V is TRBV9 and J is TRBJ2-7; 9 bases are shared with TRBD2. V lost 0 bases to trimming and J lost 3 bases; unmatched junction nucleotides: 4. The CDR3 sequence is 15 residues long. The germline V gene encodes CDR1 SGDLS and CDR2 YYNGEE.

The chain recombines TRBV2 with TRBJ2-3; D call uncertain. CDR1 is SNHLY, CDR2 FYNNEI, per germline. The CDR3 is 14 amino acids. The V end was cut by 7 bases, the J end by 3 bases, with 14 bases between. The CDR3 region is CASKQRTSTDTQYF. The CDR3, as DNA: TGTGCCAGCAAGCAGAGAACCTCAACAGATACGCAGTATTTT.

J is TRBJ2-1 and V is TRBV10-3, with 7 bases identical to TRBD2. CDR1 and CDR2 (germline): ENHRY, SYGVKD. V trimming: 6 bases; J trimming: 7 bases; junction bases outside the gene matches: 3. The CDR3 runs to 12 residues. CDR3 in DNA: TGTGCCATCAGCCCCGGGGGGAATGAGCAGTTCTTC. It codes for CAISPGGNEQFF.

The gene calls are TRBV7-8 and TRBJ2-3, with unresolved D. There are 15 residues in the CDR3. CDR1 and CDR2 (germline): SGHVS, FQNEAQ. The ends were cut back, 4 bases at V and 1 base at J, with 12 bases in the middle. CDR3 nucleotides: TGTGCCAGCAGCTCGTGGGTAAAGGGCACAGATACGCAGTATTTT. As protein: CASSSWVKGTDTQYF.

With respect to this clonotype: A junction end diverges from the germline sequence, so it may reflect a read error. The rearrangement links TRBV5-1 to TRBJ1-4; D unresolved. The CDR3 has 12 amino acids. Germline loops: CDR1 SGHRS, CDR2 YFSETQ. The CDR3 is CASSLGDGKLFF. The CDR3 bases are TGCGCCAGCAGTTTGGGAGATGGAAAACTGTTTTTT.

The chain employs TRBV29-1 and TRBJ1-1, with 8 bases aligning to TRBD1. The V and J ends lost 3 bases and 4 bases, in that order; junction bases with no gene match: 10. Germline V lookup: CDR1 SQVTM, CDR2 ANQGSEA. This CDR3 region has 15 residues. The CDR3 coding sequence is TGCAGCGTTGAGGGGACAGGTGGAGGTAGCACTGAAGCTTTCTTT. This sequence encodes CSVEGTGGGSTEAFF.

The rearrangement links TRBV4-3 to TRBJ1-1; D gene unclear. Trimming left V 1 base short and J 6 bases short, with 9 bases between. The CDR3 runs 13 residues. Germline V CDR1 and CDR2: LGHNA, YSLEER. The DNA for the CDR3 is TGCGCCAGCAGCCAAGCCGAGGAAGCTGAAGCTTTCTTT. It is translated as CASSQAEEAEAFF.

The chain recombines TRBV2 with TRBJ2-1; TRBD1 is a possible D gene (8 bases). The DNA end favors TRBJ2-7, so the J call may be wrong. The germline V gene encodes CDR1 SNHLY and CDR2 FYNNEI. The CDR3 runs 14 residues. The DNA for the CDR3 is TGTGCCAGTCTATTACAGGGGGGGTCCTACGAGCAGTACTTC. Its protein product is CASLLQGGSYEQYF.

This rearrangement joins TRBV5-1 to TRBJ1-1; D is undetermined. V lost 0 bases to trimming and J lost 7 bases, with 10 bases between them. Germline V gene lookup returns CDR1 SGHRS and CDR2 YFSETQ. The CDR3 spans 13 residues. CDR3 residues: CASSLAAGSEAFF. CDR3 DNA sequence: TGCGCCAGCAGCTTGGCGGCTGGCAGTGAAGCTTTCTTT.

This clonotype was picked up one time. The chain has TRBV6-1 and TRBJ1-2; 7 positions match TRBD1. CDR1 MNHNS and CDR2 SASEGT come from the germline V gene. The J segment lost 2 bases and the V segment lost 10 bases, leaving 13 bases of the junction unmatched. The CDR3 is 15 residues long. CDR3 nucleotide sequence: TGTGCCACCAGAACAGGGGTCCCGGCCAACTATGGCTACACCTTC. It codes for CATRTGVPANYGYTF.

The chain links TRBV4-3 to TRBJ1-1; D may be TRBD1 (6 bases). Trimming pared 5 bases from V and 1 base from J, leaving 8 bases between. Germline values: CDR1 LGHNA, CDR2 YSLEER. The CDR3 covers 13 residues. CDR3 in DNA: TGCGCCAGCAGCGGGACAACGAACACTGAAGCTTTCTTT. Protein sequence: CASSGTTNTEAFF.

The chain has TRBV11-2 and TRBJ2-1; 10 bases are a match to TRBD2. The ends lost 0 bases at V and 7 bases at J; junction bases unmatched: 6. CDR1 and CDR2 (germline): SGHAT, FQNNGV. CDR3 size: 16 residues. The CDR3 region is CASSLDQLAGVNEQFF. As DNA, the CDR3 is TGTGCCAGCAGCTTAGATCAGCTAGCGGGGGTGAATGAGCAGTTCTTC.

The V and J genes are TRBV7-8 and TRBJ1-6, with a possible D match to TRBD1 (5 bases). CDR1 is SGHVS, CDR2 FQNEAQ, per germline. This CDR3 has 14 amino acids. V was cut by 3 bases and J by 5 bases, with 8 bases left in between. The chain's CDR3 is CASSLGPNNSPLHF. Here the CDR3 DNA reads TGTGCCAGCAGCTTGGGACCGAATAATTCACCCCTCCACTTT.

The CDR3 sequence: CASSLSGGADYEQYF. CDR3 bases: TGTGCCAGCAGCTTGAGCGGGGGGGCCGACTACGAGCAGTACTTC. This sequence joins TRBV7-8 and TRBJ2-7; 10 nucleotides match TRBD2. Germline values: CDR1 SGHVS, CDR2 FQNEAQ. Trimming at V came to 3 bases and at J to 3 bases, leaving 5 bases not matched to a gene. This CDR3 has 15 amino acids.

Notes on this clonotype: An end of the junction does not agree with germline; a read error may underlie this. The chain couples TRBV7-9 to TRBJ2-3; TRBD2 matches at 7 bases. The CDR3 has 16 residues. CDR1 is SEHNR and CDR2 is FQNEAQ in the germline V gene (reference sequence). The CDR3 nucleotides are TGTGCCAGCAGTTTAGTAAGCGGGGCGATCACAGATACGCAGTATTTT. It specifies CASSLVSGAITDTQYF.

This clonotype appeared a few times. CDR3 residues: CSAFGQGSYEQYF. CDR3 nucleotides: TGCAGCGCCTTTGGACAGGGGTCCTACGAGCAGTACTTC. The gene calls are TRBV29-1 and TRBJ2-7, with 9 bases identical to TRBD1. Germline V lookup: CDR1 SQVTM, CDR2 ANQGSEA. V dropped 7 bases and J dropped 1; count of bases not matched to a gene: 5. This CDR3 has 13 amino acids.